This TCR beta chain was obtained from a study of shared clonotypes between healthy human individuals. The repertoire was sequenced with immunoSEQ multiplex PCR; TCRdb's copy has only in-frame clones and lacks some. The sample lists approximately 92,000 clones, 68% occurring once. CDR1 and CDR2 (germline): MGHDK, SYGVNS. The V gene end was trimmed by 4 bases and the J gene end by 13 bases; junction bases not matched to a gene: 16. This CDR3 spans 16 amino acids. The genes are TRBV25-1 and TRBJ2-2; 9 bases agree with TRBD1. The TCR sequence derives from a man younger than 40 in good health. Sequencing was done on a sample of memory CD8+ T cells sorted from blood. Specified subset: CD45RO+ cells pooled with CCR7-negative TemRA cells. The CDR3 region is CASSVGQGGSSLALFF. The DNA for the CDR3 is TGTGCCAGCAGTGTGGGACAGGGAGGTTCTAGTTTGGCGCTGTTTTTT.